Detailed here is one T cell receptor (beta chain). Its antigen remains unidentified. Assay: immunoSEQ multiplex PCR; the TCRdb copy retains only in-frame clones and omits some. The sample lists 350,000 to 600,000 clones, roughly nine tenths seen once, with around 1.8% in the top ten. The source of the sample is a study of Ad26.COV2.S vaccination and SARS-CoV-2 variants. At the level of the study: In the study, Ad26.COV2.S was injected intramuscularly once, or twice 56 days apart.

Germline V gene data show CDR1 as MGHRA and CDR2 as YSYEKL. The CDR3 length is 18 residues. The V gene lost 1 base and the J gene lost 0 bases, with 16 bases spanning the gap. Overall study results and limits: It was vaccine recipients, not placebo recipients, who had the higher spike-specific TCR breadth. Vaccine and placebo recipients had similar non-spike TCR breadth.

Documented treatment: roughly 18 received Ad26.COV2.S at low or high dose, single or two shots; 5 received placebo; per-sample allocation not given. Collection of the samples took place on day 63 after the first injection of vaccine or placebo. Cohort 1b enrolled adults aged 18-55 years in Boston. This TCR was recovered from a person between 18 and 65 years old who received the Ad26.COV2.S COVID-19 vaccine or a placebo. V is TRBV4-1 and J is TRBJ2-4; D might be TRBD2 (6 bases). Source: peripheral blood, taken in a trial of Ad26.COV2.S vaccine versus placebo. The CDR3, as DNA: TGCGCCAGCAGCCAAGTTTCCGGCGGGACCGTAGCCAAAAACATTCAGTACTTC. It specifies CASSQVSGGTVAKNIQYF.